This T cell receptor (beta chain) was recovered during a study of sequential checkpoint blockade in melanoma. Background on the study: Arm A got nivolumab then ipilimumab; arm B the reverse, 1:1.

Stated treatment: randomized to nivolumab then ipilimumab (arm A) or the reverse (arm B). Live CD3+CD8+ CD19− CD56− cells were sorted from PBMCs. V was clipped by 8 bases and J by 0 bases; unmatched bases: 22. The CDR3 length is 21 residues. Per germline, CDR1 SGHVS and CDR2 FQNEAQ. Produced via immunoSEQ multiplex PCR; TCRdb's table is partial and in-frame only. This table has 20,000 to 25,000 clones, around 80% appearing once. The sequence came from a human donor with melanoma. V is TRBV7-8 and J is TRBJ2-5, with TRBD1 matching 12 bases. The sample consisted of CD8+ T cells sorted from blood (inferred from file names), taken from a patient given nivolumab and ipilimumab in sequence. CDR3 nucleotides: TGTGCCAGCGGGGGCCTCTTTTCGGGACAGGGGGCGAGGGGGTACCAAGAGACCCAGTACTTC. Translated, it gives CASGGLFSGQGARGYQETQYF.